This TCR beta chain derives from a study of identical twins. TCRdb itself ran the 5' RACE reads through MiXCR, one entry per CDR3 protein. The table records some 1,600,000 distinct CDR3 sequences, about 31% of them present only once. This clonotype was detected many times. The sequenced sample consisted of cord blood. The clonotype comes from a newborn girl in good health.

The CDR3 loop is CASSFRQGIRMETQYF. As DNA, the CDR3 is TGTGCCAGCAGTTTCCGCCAGGGTATCCGGATGGAGACCCAGTACTTC. The chain is built from TRBV28 and TRBJ2-5; D is perhaps TRBD1 (5 bases). Looked up from germline, CDR1 is MDHEN and CDR2 is SYDVKM. The length of the CDR3 is 16 residues. V dropped 3 bases and J dropped 5 bases, with 19 bases sitting between them.